The 32 T cell receptor beta chains below were found in one sample sequenced in a study of healthy donors' naive CD4 and CD8 T cells (dated by TCRdb to 2014 to 2015). Data came from a 454 GS FLX Titanium. A previously published linear amplification protocol was used to construct TCR libraries from around 500 ng of total RNA. The public reads were reprocessed in TCRdb via fastp at Q25 and MiXCR, keeping in-frame beta chains. Rows with a matching CDR3 protein are joined into one entry that keeps the most common DNA and genes. This sample comprises around 180,000 distinct CDR3 sequences, about 76% of them detected only once. The ten top clones hold approximately 2.5% of the sample. What was sequenced was naive CD4+ and CD8+ T cells sorted from blood, pooled from several donors. Explained via the paper, the cell subset or site label denotes: FACS-sorted naive CD4+ (CD45RO-CD45RA+) and naive CD8+ (CD45RA+CD27bright) T cells. The origin of the receptors is a pool of human donors in good health; the sample pools cells from several healthy donors.

The chain carries TRBV27 and TRBJ1-2; 8 bases line up with TRBD1. The CDR3 has 15 residues. V lost 8 bases to trimming and J lost 3 bases; unmatched junction nucleotides: 11. In germline, CDR1 is MNHEY, CDR2 SMNVEV (reference sequence). CDR3 in DNA: TGTGCCAGCTCGTGGACAGGGAGAGGTGACTATGGCTACACCTTC. Translation: CASSWTGRGDYGYTF.

This clonotype has just a few counts. The rearrangement uses TRBV27 and TRBJ1-1, with no clear D. The CDR3 is made up of 15 amino acids. V lost 6 bases and J lost 1, with 15 bases in between. CDR1 and CDR2 from the germline V gene are MNHEY and SMNVEV (reference sequence). CDR3 bases: TGTGCCAGCAGGGAGGAGGGAAGTTGGAACACTGAAGCTTTCTTT. Its protein product is CASREEGSWNTEAFF.

This clonotype was counted between two and nine times. This chain connects TRBV6-8 to TRBJ2-7, with TRBD2 matching 9 bases. V was pared by 2 bases and J by 4 bases, with 9 bases of the junction left unmatched. This CDR3 is 16 amino acids long. Germline CDR1 and CDR2: MNHGY and SAAAGT. The CDR3 coding sequence is TGTGCCAGCAGTTACCCTAGCGGGGAGTGGTTGTACGAGCAGTACTTC. Translated: CASSYPSGEWLYEQYF.

This chain uses TRBV5-6 with TRBJ2-7; 9 bases map to TRBD1. The CDR3 contains 14 residues. Germline V gene sequence: CDR1 SGHDT, CDR2 YYEEEE. V dropped 4 bases and J dropped 3; count of bases not matched to a gene: 5. The CDR3 reads CASSAGQGNYEQYF. Written as DNA, the CDR3 is TGTGCCAGCAGCGCAGGACAGGGGAACTACGAGCAGTACTTC.

V is TRBV15 and J is TRBJ2-3; TRBD2 agrees at 11 bases. Germline CDR1 LNHNV, CDR2 YYDKDF (reference sequence). The V gene end was trimmed by 9 bases and the J gene end by 5 bases; junction bases not matched to a gene: 10. The CDR3 has 15 residues. The CDR3 sequence: CATNSGRGVVDTQYF. The CDR3 nucleotides are TGTGCCACGAATAGCGGGAGGGGCGTGGTAGATACGCAGTATTTT. Filled out from reference TRBV15 and TRBJ2-3, the complete variable domain reads DAMVIQNPRYQVTQFGKPVTLSCSQTLNHNVMYWYQQKSSQAPKLLFHYYDKDFNNEADTPDNFQSRRPNTSFCFLDIRSPGLGDTAMYLCATNSGRGVVDTQYFGPGTRLTVL.

The CDR3 reads CASSIWGKEAFF. CDR3 coding DNA: TGTGCCAGTAGTATATGGGGGAAAGAAGCTTTCTTT. V gene TRBV19 combines with J gene TRBJ1-1; D might be TRBD1 (5 bases). Germline values: CDR1 LNHDA, CDR2 SQIVND (reference sequence). V was pared by 2 bases and J by 8 bases, with 9 bases between. This CDR3 is 12 amino acids long.

This sequence joins TRBV11-2 and TRBJ1-1; perhaps TRBD1 as D (6 bases). Germline values: CDR1 SGHAT, CDR2 FQNNGV. This CDR3 contains 14 residues. V lost 5 bases and J 4 bases, leaving 14 bases between the germline ends. The CDR3 DNA is TGTGCCAGCAGCGCATCGGGACAACTCACTGAAGCTTTCTTT. The encoded protein is CASSASGQLTEAFF.

The chain carries TRBV29-1 and TRBJ1-2, with unresolved D. CDR1 is SQVTM and CDR2 is ANQGSEA in the germline V gene. V was pared by 5 bases and J by 6 bases, with 10 bases between. The CDR3 length is 11 residues. The CDR3 DNA follows: TGCAGCGTTAGAATGAGTGATGGCTACACCTTC. Residues: CSVRMSDGYTF.

The gene calls are TRBV12-5 and TRBJ2-2; TRBD1 agrees at 10 bases. The CDR3 is 19 amino acids. Looked up from germline, CDR1 is LGHNT and CDR2 is FRNRAP. With V trimmed by 1 base and J by 6 bases, 14 bases remained unmatched. The DNA of the CDR3 is TGTGCTAGTGGTTTGGCCAAGCCCCGGGACAGGGGCAAAGCCGGGGAGCTGTTTTTT. Protein product: CASGLAKPRDRGKAGELFF.

V and J are TRBV18 and TRBJ2-7, with unresolved D. The CDR3 consists of 13 residues. Per germline, CDR1 KGHSH and CDR2 LQKENI. Trimming stripped 0 bases from V and 5 bases from J, with 8 bases between. The DNA for the CDR3 is TGTGCCAGCTCACCACCGTCCCGGAACGAGCAGTACTTC. Translation: CASSPPSRNEQYF.

The CDR3 coding sequence is TGTGCCAGCAGTTGGGGCAGGACCGCTTTCTTT. It yields the protein CASSWGRTAFF. The gene calls are TRBV27 and TRBJ1-1; D might be TRBD1 (5 bases). This CDR3 has 11 residues. V gave up 4 bases and J gave up 11 bases, with 11 bases separating them. Germline CDR1 MNHEY, CDR2 SMNVEV (reference sequence).

Comments on this clonotype: One end of the junction does not line up with germline, which may come from a read error. The chain joins TRBV29-1 to TRBJ2-1; 7 bases align to TRBD2. In germline, CDR1 is SQVTM, CDR2 ANQGSEA. The CDR3 runs 14 residues. The CDR3 spells CSGTLASSHNEQFF. In nucleotides, the CDR3 is TGCAGCGGGACACTAGCGTCCTCCCACAATGAGCAGTTCTTC.

Only a few counts were recorded for this clonotype. The V gene is TRBV29-1, the J gene TRBJ1-2, with D unresolved. Germline-derived CDR1 and CDR2 are SQVTM and ANQGSEA. This CDR3 region has 11 residues. V lost 6 bases to trimming and J lost 3 bases, with 8 bases between them. CDR3 amino acids: CSVDLYYGYTF. The CDR3 DNA sequence: TGCAGCGTCGATCTTTACTATGGCTACACCTTC.

The CDR3: CATSRRTGEETQYF. The CDR3 nucleotides are TGTGCCACCAGCAGAAGGACAGGGGAAGAGACCCAGTACTTC. The V call is TRBV15, the J call TRBJ2-5; TRBD1 matches at 9 bases. The CDR3 is made up of 14 amino acids. CDR1 is LNHNV, CDR2 YYDKDF, per germline (reference sequence). V was clipped by 2 bases and J by 3 bases; unmatched bases: 1.

J is TRBJ2-5 and V is TRBV5-6, with TRBD2 identical over 8 bases. CDR1 and CDR2 from the germline V gene are SGHDT and YYEEEE. CDR3 size: 15 residues. J lost 3 bases, V lost 2 bases, and 6 bases had no gene match. In DNA form, the CDR3 reads TGTGCCAGCAGCTTATCCGGGACTAGAGAAGAGACCCAGTACTTC. Protein: CASSLSGTREETQYF.

The chain couples TRBV7-8 to TRBJ2-1; 7 nucleotides match TRBD1. V shed 5 bases and J 9 bases; nucleotides not matched to a gene: 22. Germline V gene data show CDR1 as SGHVS and CDR2 as FQNEAQ. This CDR3 contains 18 residues. CDR3 residues: CASSPGGRGLDPNGEQFF. The CDR3 DNA reads TGTGCCAGCAGCCCCGGAGGAAGGGGGCTAGACCCTAACGGTGAGCAGTTCTTC. Full variable domain (rest looked up from reference TRBV7-8 and TRBJ2-1): GAGVSQSPRYKVAKRGQDVALRCDPISGHVSLFWYQQALGQGPEFLTYFQNEAQLDKSGLPSDRFFAERPEGSVSTLKIQRTQQEDSAVYLCASSPGGRGLDPNGEQFFGPGTRLTVL.

The chain carries TRBV29-1 and TRBJ1-2, with TRBD1 matching 7 bases. V shed 7 bases and J 4 bases; nucleotides not matched to a gene: 9. CDR3 length equals 13 residues. CDR1 and CDR2 from the germline V gene are SQVTM and ANQGSEA. CDR3 loop: CSGDRLLTYGYTF. The CDR3 DNA is TGCAGCGGGGACAGACTTCTTACCTATGGCTACACCTTC.

The rearrangement uses TRBV6-5 and TRBJ1-5; D ambiguous. The germline CDR1 and CDR2 sequences are MNHEY and SVGAGI. V lost 9 bases and J 0 bases, leaving 30 bases between the germline ends. CDR3 length: 20 amino acids. DNA for the CDR3: TGTGCCAGGACATACGTGGGCCCCTTCTTTAGAGCCTATAGCAATCAGCCCCAGCATTTT. The encoded protein is CARTYVGPFFRAYSNQPQHF.

This clonotype was found many times. The rearrangement joins TRBV19 to TRBJ2-5, with D maybe TRBD1 (6 bases). The V end was cut by 6 bases, the J end by 2 bases, with 19 bases between. The CDR3 sequence is 16 residues long. Germline V gives CDR1 LNHDA, CDR2 SQIVND (reference sequence). CDR3 loop: CASSMDSYRTQETQYF. The CDR3 DNA reads TGTGCCAGTAGCATGGACAGCTACCGTACTCAAGAGACCCAGTACTTC.

With respect to this clonotype: Its ends do not fully match the called genes, so a read error is possible. The rearrangement uses TRBV29-1 and TRBJ1-1, with D unresolved. This CDR3 comprises 11 residues. Germline V CDR1 and CDR2: SQVTM, ANQGSEA. CDR3 in amino acids: CSAVANTEASF. For the CDR3, the DNA is TGCAGCGCCGTGGCGAACACTGAAGCTTCCTTT.

This clonotype came up once. V usage is TRBV19 and J usage is TRBJ1-5; D may be TRBD1 (6 bases). With 3 bases removed from V and 1 base from J, the gap between germline ends came to 10 bases. CDR1 is LNHDA and CDR2 is SQIVND in the germline V gene (reference sequence). The CDR3 runs 15 residues. This CDR3 is CASSMLQGSNQPQHF. The CDR3 nucleotides read TGTGCCAGTAGTATGTTGCAGGGGAGCAATCAGCCCCAGCATTTT.

The V call is TRBV10-3, the J call TRBJ1-3; D uncertain. The CDR3 totals 12 residues. The V end was cut by 6 bases, the J end by 5 bases, with 8 bases between. In germline, CDR1 is ENHRY, CDR2 SYGVKD. CDR3 bases: TGTGCCATCAGCGGTGACAGAAACACCATATATTTT. Its protein is CAISGDRNTIYF.

The chain carries TRBV6-6 and TRBJ2-7; D uncertain. Trimming removed 0 bases at V and 6 bases at J, with 12 bases between. The CDR3 is 14 residues long. Looked up from germline, CDR1 is MNHNY and CDR2 is SVGAGI (reference sequence). The CDR3 DNA follows: TGTGCCAGCAGTTACTCGACGGGTTGGGCCGAGCAGTACTTC. It is translated as CASSYSTGWAEQYF.

The chain carries TRBV4-3 and TRBJ1-1; 8 bases map to TRBD1. V was pared by 4 bases and J by 5 bases, with 9 bases of the junction left unmatched. Germline CDR1 and CDR2: LGHNA and YSLEER. This CDR3 comprises 15 residues. CDR3 sequence (DNA): TGCGCCAGCAGCCGCGACGGACAGGGTGGGACTGAAGCTTTCTTT. Its translation is CASSRDGQGGTEAFF.

This chain links TRBV15 with TRBJ2-7, with D hard to call. The V end lost 6 bases, the J end lost 4 bases, and 13 bases lay between the germline ends. The length of the CDR3 is 13 residues. In germline, CDR1 is LNHNV, CDR2 YYDKDF (reference sequence). CDR3 nucleotides: TGTGCCACCAGTTCCGGGCGCGTGTACGAGCAGTACTTC. Translating it yields CATSSGRVYEQYF. The full variable domain, in which reference TRBV15 and TRBJ2-7 provide the parts outside the CDR3, is DAMVIQNPRYQVTQFGKPVTLSCSQTLNHNVMYWYQQKSSQAPKLLFHYYDKDFNNEADTPDNFQSRRPNTSFCFLDIRSPGLGDTAMYLCATSSGRVYEQYFGPGTRLTVT.

The V and J genes are TRBV6-5 and TRBJ2-1; D gene unclear. The V gene lost 2 bases and the J gene lost 4 bases, with 6 bases spanning the gap. This CDR3 has 13 amino acids. Germline lookup yields CDR1 MNHEY and CDR2 SVGAGI. CDR3 coding DNA: TGTGCCAGCAGTTACGACGCATACAATGAGCAGTTCTTC. Residues: CASSYDAYNEQFF.

The chain combines TRBV20-1 with TRBJ2-1; D gene uncertain. There are 14 residues in the CDR3. V lost 3 bases, J lost 2 bases, and 11 bases lay in between. Per the germline V gene, CDR1 is DFQATT and CDR2 is SNEGSKA (reference sequence). This chain's CDR3 is CSASPTGAYNEQFF. The CDR3 DNA follows: TGCAGTGCTAGCCCCACGGGTGCCTACAATGAGCAGTTCTTC.

This rearrangement joins TRBV6-5 to TRBJ1-2; D remains unclear. Germline V gene data show CDR1 as MNHEY and CDR2 as SVGAGI. The CDR3 totals 15 residues. V dropped 0 bases and J dropped 4 bases, with 12 bases sitting between them. DNA of the CDR3: TGTGCCAGCAGTTACTCAGCGGGAGCGGGCTATGGCTACACCTTC. It specifies CASSYSAGAGYGYTF.

The gene calls are TRBV13 and TRBJ2-1, with D perhaps matching TRBD1 (5 bases). Germline CDR1 reads PRHDT; CDR2 reads FYEKMQ (reference sequence). The CDR3 consists of 18 residues. V gave up 0 bases and J gave up 3 bases, with 18 bases separating them. Written as DNA, the CDR3 is TGTGCCAGCAGCTTAGGGATCCTCAGGGCTTCCCTCTACAATGAGCAGTTCTTC. Encoded protein: CASSLGILRASLYNEQFF.

V gene TRBV20-1 combines with J gene TRBJ1-4; a weak D match, TRBD1 (6 bases). V shed 5 bases and J shed 5 bases, with 15 bases lying between them. The CDR3 covers 14 residues. CDR1 and CDR2 (germline): DFQATT, SNEGSKA (reference sequence). The CDR3 DNA follows: TGCAGTGCTCCGACAGGTCCAAGGAATGAAAAACTGTTTTTT. Residues: CSAPTGPRNEKLFF.

The genes are TRBV29-1 and TRBJ2-3; D is perhaps TRBD1 (6 bases). Trimming left V 6 bases short and J 3 bases short, with 16 bases between. The CDR3 contains 14 residues. The germline CDR1 and CDR2 sequences are SQVTM and ANQGSEA. Here the CDR3 DNA reads TGCAGCGTAACAAAGGGGGATGGTACAGATACGCAGTATTTT. Translation gives CSVTKGDGTDTQYF.

V gene TRBV29-1 combines with J gene TRBJ2-5; D is ambiguous. The CDR3 loop spans 13 amino acids. CDR1 SQVTM and CDR2 ANQGSEA come from the germline V gene. Trimming stripped 6 bases from V and 0 bases from J, with 11 bases between. The CDR3 protein is CSVRAAYQETQYF. The CDR3 DNA sequence: TGCAGCGTACGCGCGGCGTACCAAGAGACCCAGTACTTC.